The 20 T cell receptor beta chains given below trace back to one sample, sequenced in a study of human T cells and chemical hapten exposure. In TCRdb, the RACE reads were re-called with MiXCR into one record per CDR3 protein. The table has around 100,000 distinct CDR3 sequences, approximately 10% seen once. The time point was: patch test 2, 6 weeks after DPC sensitization. Treatment here: therapeutic diphenylcyclopropenone sensitization with weekly scalp DPC. Sample: whole blood, taken in connection with sensitization to the hapten diphenylcyclopropenone (DPC). The receptors derive from a woman between 35 and 50 years old with alopecia areata. Some clones in this sample may be carry-over from other donors' samples.

This clonotype has at least ten counts. The V and J genes are TRBV6-2 or TRBV6-3 and TRBJ2-2; 7 nucleotides agree with TRBD1. The CDR3 length is 15 residues. The V gene end was trimmed by 2 bases and the J gene end by 0 bases; junction bases not matched to a gene: 0. CDR1 and CDR2 (germline): MNHEY, SVGEGT. The CDR3 region has the DNA TGTGCCAGCAGTTACGGGACAGCGAACACCGGGGAGCTGTTTTTT. Translated, it gives CASSYGTANTGELFF.

In this sample, this clonotype turned up a few times. The rearrangement links TRBV29-1 to TRBJ2-1, with a tentative D call TRBD1 (5 bases). The CDR3 extends over 13 amino acids. Germline CDR1 reads SQVTM; CDR2 reads ANQGSEA. V shed 4 bases and J shed 8 bases, with 15 bases lying between them. The chain's CDR3 is CSVGGRGSDEQFF. CDR3 coding DNA: TGCAGCGTTGGAGGTAGGGGTTCGGATGAGCAGTTCTTC.

The chain is built from TRBV23-1 and TRBJ2-7; D is undetermined. TRBV23-1 is known as an ORF, though its function is uncertain. This CDR3 contains 14 residues. Trimming stripped 6 bases from V and 3 bases from J, with 15 bases between. The CDR3 DNA reads as TGCGCCAGCAGCCACTCTAACCTAAGCTACGAGCAGTACTTC. Its protein is CASSHSNLSYEQYF.

This clonotype was seen ten or more times. CDR3 region: CATTGTGESREQFF. Here the CDR3 DNA reads TGTGCCACTACCGGGACAGGGGAGAGTAGGGAGCAGTTCTTC. The V gene is TRBV28, the J gene TRBJ2-1; 10 bases match TRBD1. V was clipped by 10 bases and J by 10 bases; unmatched bases: 13. CDR1 and CDR2 (germline): MDHEN, SYDVKM. The CDR3 runs to 14 residues.

V is TRBV7-6 and J is TRBJ2-1; D uncertain. CDR1 SGHVS and CDR2 FNYEAQ come from the germline V gene. The CDR3 runs 15 residues. V lost 2 bases and J 0 bases, leaving 8 bases between the germline ends. CDR3 coding DNA: TGTGCCAGCAGCTTAATGGCCAGCTCCTACAATGAGCAGTTCTTC. As protein: CASSLMASSYNEQFF. Combining the CDR3 with reference TRBV7-6 and TRBJ2-1 gives the whole variable domain GAGVSQSPRYKVTKRGQDVALRCDPISGHVSLYWYRQALGQGPEFLTYFNYEAQQDKSGLPNDRFSAERPEGSISTLTIQRTEQRDSAMYRCASSLMASSYNEQFFGPGTRLTVL.

This clonotype was found many times. V gene TRBV20-1 combines with J gene TRBJ2-1; 8 bases are shared with TRBD2. The CDR3 consists of 13 residues. CDR1 is DFQATT and CDR2 is SNEGSKA in the germline V gene (reference sequence). Losses at the gene ends were 4 bases for V and 9 bases for J; bases not matched to a gene: 8. As DNA, the CDR3 is TGCAGTGCTATCGTCAGCGGGAGAACTGAGCAGTTCTTC. Translated: CSAIVSGRTEQFF.

This clonotype turned up a few times. The chain carries TRBV7-2 and TRBJ2-7, with 9 nucleotides matching TRBD2. There are 15 residues in the CDR3. Trimming removed 2 bases from V and 3 bases from J; junction bases left unmatched: 5. Germline V gene data show CDR1 as SGHTA and CDR2 as FQGNSA. The DNA of the CDR3 is TGTGCCAGCAGCTTATCTAGCGGGAAAGGCTACGAGCAGTACTTC. As protein: CASSLSSGKGYEQYF.

V gene TRBV9 combines with J gene TRBJ2-5, with TRBD2 identical over 8 bases. The CDR3 totals 15 residues. J was trimmed by 1 base and V by 1 base; bases with no gene match: 3. Germline V gene lookup returns CDR1 SGDLS and CDR2 YYNGEE. Written as DNA, the CDR3 is TGTGCCAGCAGCGTAAGCGGGGGATTCCAAGAGACCCAGTACTTC. Translated, it gives CASSVSGGFQETQYF.

This clonotype appeared many times. V and J are TRBV6-2 or TRBV6-3 and TRBJ2-3; 8 positions agree with TRBD2. Germline V lookup: CDR1 MNHEY, CDR2 SVGEGT. This CDR3 is built from 17 residues. The ends lost 2 bases at V and 4 bases at J; junction bases unmatched: 11. The CDR3 region is CASSYPRGGGRPDTQYF. CDR3 in DNA: TGTGCCAGCAGTTACCCTAGGGGCGGGGGGCGTCCAGATACGCAGTATTTT.

V is TRBV21-1 and J is TRBJ2-2. TRBV21-1 is given as a pseudogene. The CDR3 sequence is 15 residues long. Here the CDR3 DNA reads TGTGCCAGCAGCAAAATTGGGATGAACACCGGGGAGCTGTTTTTT. It specifies CASSKIGMNTGELFF.

The table lists this clonotype with many counts. The chain is built from TRBV7-2 and TRBJ2-5, with TRBD2 matching over 12 bases. Per germline, CDR1 SGHTA and CDR2 FQGNSA. The CDR3 runs to 15 residues. Unmatched junction bases numbered 0, after V lost 2 bases and J lost 2 bases. This chain's CDR3 is CASSLLAGGQETQYF. Written as DNA, the CDR3 is TGTGCCAGCAGCTTACTAGCGGGAGGGCAAGAGACCCAGTACTTC.

The V gene is TRBV7-6, the J gene TRBJ2-1; 8 bases fit TRBD2. The CDR3 totals 16 residues. Germline values: CDR1 SGHVS, CDR2 FNYEAQ. The trim removed 5 bases at V and 4 bases at J, leaving 10 bases unmatched. This chain's CDR3 is CASSEKRELEYNEQFF. In DNA, the CDR3 is TGTGCCAGCAGCGAAAAGCGGGAGCTGGAATACAATGAGCAGTTCTTC.

The J gene is TRBJ1-5, the V gene TRBV30; D may be TRBD1 (6 bases). The CDR3 consists of 15 residues. The V and J ends lost 1 base and 6 bases respectively, with 16 bases between them. Germline V gene lookup returns CDR1 GTSNPN and CDR2 SVGIG (reference sequence). The chain's CDR3 is CAWSATGGPGQPQHF. The CDR3 DNA reads as TGTGCCTGGAGTGCGACTGGGGGGCCCGGTCAGCCCCAGCATTTT.

The chain has TRBV24-1 and TRBJ2-2; 8 bases fit TRBD1. Germline V gene data show CDR1 as KGHDR and CDR2 as SFDVKD. This CDR3 region has 16 residues. After removal of 1 base from V and 5 bases from J, the junction contained 5 bases not matched to a gene. Here the CDR3 reads CATSDFGRGRTGELFF. The DNA for the CDR3 is TGTGCCACCAGTGATTTTGGCAGGGGGCGGACCGGGGAGCTGTTTTTT.

This clonotype was detected ten times or more. The rearrangement links TRBV4-2 to TRBJ1-1; the match to TRBD1 covers 7 bases. Germline CDR1 reads LGHNA; CDR2 reads YNFKEQ. The trim removed 4 bases at V and 7 bases at J, leaving 3 bases unmatched. The CDR3 has 12 residues. The CDR3 here is CASSLRDSEAFF. DNA for the CDR3: TGTGCCAGCAGCCTCCGGGACAGTGAAGCTTTCTTT.

This clonotype has only a few counts. The chain carries TRBV7-2 and TRBJ1-1; unclear D gene. The CDR3 has 13 residues. V lost 1 base to trimming and J lost 3 bases, with 6 bases between them. Germline V lookup: CDR1 SGHTA, CDR2 FQGNSA. CDR3 protein: CASSLGRHTEAFF. The CDR3 DNA reads TGTGCCAGCAGCTTAGGGAGGCACACTGAAGCTTTCTTT.

This clonotype was detected ten times or more. The V call is TRBV29-1, the J call TRBJ2-7, with D maybe TRBD1 (6 bases). Germline values: CDR1 SQVTM, CDR2 ANQGSEA. V lost 7 bases and J 6 bases, leaving 16 bases between the germline ends. The CDR3 extends over 12 amino acids. For the CDR3, the DNA is TGCAGCGCCCACCGAGGGGGATCCGAGCAGTACTTC. Protein: CSAHRGGSEQYF.

The V gene is TRBV7-2, the J gene TRBJ2-3; D is possibly TRBD1 or TRBD2 (5 bases each). Germline V CDR1 and CDR2: SGHTA, FQGNSA. V gave up 3 bases and J gave up 2 bases, with 9 bases separating them. The CDR3 contains 14 residues. The CDR3 loop reads CASSFRGLTDTQYF. DNA for the CDR3: TGTGCCAGCAGCTTCCGGGGCCTCACAGATACGCAGTATTTT. The full variable domain, completed using reference TRBV7-2 and TRBJ2-3, is GAGVSQSPSNKVTEKGKDVELRCDPISGHTALYWYRQSLGQGLEFLIYFQGNSAPDKSGLPSDRFSAERTGGSVSTLTIQRTQQEDSAVYLCASSFRGLTDTQYFGPGTRLTVL.

This clonotype occurred many times. The chain joins TRBV20-1 to TRBJ2-7; D not resolved. Germline V gene data show CDR1 as DFQATT and CDR2 as SNEGSKA (reference sequence). The CDR3 has 12 residues. Trimming left V 8 bases short and J 6 bases short, with 17 bases between. The CDR3 loop reads CSPLTGVTEQYF. The DNA for the CDR3 is TGCAGTCCGTTGACGGGTGTGACCGAGCAGTACTTC.

The chain recombines TRBV2 with TRBJ2-5, with D perhaps matching TRBD2 (6 bases). V dropped 2 bases and J dropped 4 bases, with 8 bases sitting between them. This CDR3 is built from 13 residues. Germline-derived CDR1 and CDR2 are SNHLY and FYNNEI. The CDR3 here is CASSESEGETQYF. Here the CDR3 DNA reads TGTGCCAGCAGTGAATCGGAGGGAGAGACCCAGTACTTC.